The clone carrying this TCR beta chain came up once. This entry comes from a study of blood T cell repertoires in COVID-19. Study-level information: Some COVID-19 samples were acute and others convalescent; all came from the United States, Italy and Spain. PBMCs, B-cell-depleted T cells, or T cells provided the cDNA or gDNA that made up the material.

As handled by the study authors: Scientists estimated how many nucleated cells there were by amplifying reference gene primers. Sequenced by immunoSEQ multiplex PCR; TCRdb stores in-frame clones only, minus some. The DNA gave D and trimming, while V, J and clone size come from that table. In the table there are 70,000 or so clones, over 60% of which are singletons. Enrollment of patients from Seattle took place during active infection, with longitudinal follow-up. The length of the CDR3 is 15 residues. Germline values: CDR1 SEHNR, CDR2 FQNEAQ (reference sequence). Trimming left V 5 bases short and J 1 base short, with 14 bases between.

The source of this sequence is a man aged 55 to 70 with COVID-19, enrolled during active disease. The source material was peripheral blood. The chain combines TRBV7-9 with TRBJ2-5; D is perhaps TRBD2 (7 bases). CDR3 nucleotide sequence: TGTGCCAGCAGCCAAAGGGGGGGTATCCAAGAGACCCAGTACTTC. It translates to CASSQRGGIQETQYF.